This is a list of T cell receptor beta chains from one sample in a study of CD8+ T cells in alopecia areata. Repertoires were generated with immunoSEQ multiplex PCR, while TCRdb's copy carries only in-frame clones and drops some. The sample lists 200,000 or so clones, roughly three fifths seen once, with around 5% in the top ten. The sequencing sample was made of CD8+ T cells sorted from blood. Every receptor here comes from a human donor in good health. The CDR3 runs from the conserved cysteine through the conserved F or W. The D gene is left open where the match is weak. Size is stated for part of the rows, as once, few or many counts, or as a class when the clone is expanded.

D	V	size	J	CDR3	DNA
TRBD1	TRBV5-6	few	TRBJ1-2	CASSLEGQTSVVGYTF	TGTGCCAGCAGCTTGGAGGGACAGACATCTGTGGTTGGCTACACCTTC
.	TRBV19	few	TRBJ1-2	CASKFGGDYGYTF	TGTGCCAGCAAGTTTGGGGGGGACTATGGCTACACCTTC
.	TRBV29-1	.	TRBJ2-7	CSVGGSNSYEQYF	TGCAGCGTTGGAGGTTCGAACTCCTACGAGCAGTACTTC
.	TRBV9	few	TRBJ1-2	CASSVGGTPYTF	TGTGCCAGCAGCGTAGGAGGGACTCCCTACACCTTC
TRBD1	TRBV25-1	.	TRBJ1-4	CASSGPETGPNEKLFF	TGTGCCAGCAGTGGACCCGAGACAGGGCCTAATGAAAAACTGTTTTTT
.	TRBV7-9	.	TRBJ2-7	CASSPGGDTYEQYF	TGTGCCAGCAGCCCAGGCGGGGACACCTACGAGCAGTACTTC
TRBD1	TRBV27	few	TRBJ2-7	CASSSLQGAGYEQYF	TGTGCCAGCAGTTCCCTACAGGGGGCCGGCTACGAGCAGTACTTC
TRBD2	TRBV7-9	few	TRBJ2-1	CASSPTSGLRGGEQFF	TGTGCCAGCAGTCCCACTAGCGGGTTACGGGGAGGTGAGCAGTTCTTC
TRBD1	TRBV13	.	TRBJ1-6	CASSAPGGQGRSPLHF	TGTGCCAGCAGCGCCCCCGGGGGACAGGGGAGGTCACCCCTCCACTTT
.	TRBV9	.	TRBJ1-2	CASSGKIYGYTF	TGTGCCAGCAGCGGCAAAATCTATGGCTACACCTTC
.	TRBV29-1	.	TRBJ1-1	CSVEGEEITEAFF	TGCAGCGTCGAGGGCGAAGAGATCACTGAAGCTTTCTTT
.	TRBV4-1	.	TRBJ2-7	CASSPHPERATEQYF	TGCGCCAGCAGCCCGCATCCCGAGCGGGCAACCGAGCAGTACTTC
TRBD1	TRBV5-4	once	TRBJ1-2	CASSPGQLYGYTF	TGTGCCAGCAGCCCGGGACAGCTCTATGGCTACACCTTC
.	TRBV5-1	.	TRBJ2-7	CASSLGPDRREQYF	TGCGCCAGCAGCTTGGGTCCAGACCGCCGCGAGCAGTACTTC
TRBD1	TRBV7-9	.	TRBJ1-2	CASSLPDRGRSVYGYTF	TGTGCCAGCAGCCTACCGGACAGGGGGCGATCGGTCTATGGCTACACCTTC
TRBD1	TRBV11-2	.	TRBJ1-5	CASSLTGVNQPQHF	TGTGCCAGCAGCCTTACAGGGGTGAATCAGCCCCAGCATTTT
.	TRBV23-1	.	TRBJ1-6	CASSPPGRNNSPLHF	TGCGCCAGCAGTCCTCCGGGACGGAATAATTCACCCCTCCACTTT
TRBD1	TRBV7-9	few	TRBJ2-5	CASSSTGDSLQETQYF	TGTGCCAGCAGCTCGACAGGGGACTCCCTCCAAGAGACCCAGTACTTC
.	TRBV29-1	.	TRBJ1-2	CSVERSHGYTF	TGCAGCGTTGAGCGAAGCCATGGCTACACCTTC
.	TRBV5-1	few	TRBJ1-1	CASSLDMNTEAFF	TGCGCCAGCAGCTTGGACATGAACACTGAAGCTTTCTTT
.	TRBV7-9	.	TRBJ2-7	CAIRNGDMGLGEPYF	TGTGCCATCAGGAATGGGGACATGGGGTTGGGGGAGCCGTACTTC
.	TRBV6-5	.	TRBJ2-7	CASSTASQTEQYF	TGTGCCAGCAGTACTGCGTCGCAAACAGAGCAGTACTTC
.	TRBV7-9	.	TRBJ2-5	CASVPSYQETQYF	TGTGCCAGCGTGCCGTCTTACCAAGAGACCCAGTACTTC
.	TRBV19	.	TRBJ1-5	CATRGLSAQHF	TGTGCCACCCGGGGGCTTTCGGCCCAGCATTTT
TRBD2	TRBV19	.	TRBJ2-1	CASSIGGRGGDEQFF	TGTGCCAGTAGTATAGGAGGGCGGGGGGGCGATGAGCAGTTCTTC
.	TRBV6-1	few	TRBJ1-5	CASSEGMSNQPQHF	TGTGCCAGCAGTGAAGGGATGAGCAATCAGCCCCAGCATTTT
TRBD2	TRBV7-9	.	TRBJ2-5	CASSAGLAEPAETQYF	TGTGCCAGCAGCGCGGGACTAGCGGAACCCGCCGAGACCCAGTACTTC
TRBD2	TRBV4-1	.	TRBJ2-1	CASSQAGTSGNEQFF	TGCGCCAGCAGCCAAGCCGGGACTAGCGGTAATGAGCAGTTCTTC
TRBD1	TRBV6-1	few	TRBJ2-1	CASSGQGNEQFF	TGTGCCAGCAGTGGACAGGGGAATGAGCAGTTCTTC
.	TRBV27	.	TRBJ1-5	CASSLSGLQPQHF	TGTGCCAGCAGTTTGTCAGGATTACAGCCCCAGCATTTT
TRBD1	TRBV7-9	.	TRBJ2-5	CASSPPGTGRETQYF	TGTGCCAGCAGCCCGCCGGGGACAGGGAGAGAGACCCAGTACTTC
.	TRBV2	.	TRBJ2-3	CASSEMFPDTQYF	TGTGCCAGCAGTGAGATGTTTCCGGATACGCAGTATTTT
TRBD2	TRBV7-8	few	TRBJ2-3	CASSSRASGYTDTQYF	TGTGCCAGCAGCTCTCGGGCTAGCGGGTACACAGATACGCAGTATTTT
TRBD1	TRBV25-1	.	TRBJ1-1	CASSSREGAIAEAFF	TGTGCCAGCAGTTCCCGGGAGGGGGCTATCGCTGAAGCTTTCTTT
TRBD1	TRBV4-1	few	TRBJ1-4	CASSQGTGDEKLFF	TGCGCCAGCAGCCAGGGGACAGGGGATGAAAAACTGTTTTTT
TRBD1	TRBV6-5	.	TRBJ1-1	CASTLGQGAAEAFF	TGTGCCAGCACCCTGGGGCAGGGGGCGGCTGAAGCTTTCTTT
.	TRBV6-1	few	TRBJ2-3	CASSEGYFSGTDTQYF	TGTGCCAGCAGTGAAGGTTACTTCTCAGGCACAGATACGCAGTATTTT
.	TRBV7-9	few	TRBJ1-1	CASSLVRVNTEAFF	TGTGCCAGCAGCTTAGTGCGCGTGAACACTGAAGCTTTCTTT
.	TRBV5-1	.	TRBJ2-5	CASSPTIALETQYF	TGCGCCAGCAGCCCAACGATCGCCCTCGAGACCCAGTACTTC
TRBD1	TRBV6-5	.	TRBJ1-1	CASTQGGPRTEAFF	TGTGCCAGCACCCAAGGGGGCCCGAGGACTGAAGCTTTCTTT
.	TRBV4-1	.	TRBJ1-2	CASSLSQGSPARTF	TGCGCCAGCAGCTTAAGCCAGGGGAGCCCCGCTAGAACCTTC
TRBD1	TRBV9	.	TRBJ2-7	CASSPRTGRSYEQYF	TGTGCCAGCAGCCCCCGGACAGGCCGCTCCTACGAGCAGTACTTC
TRBD1	TRBV30	.	TRBJ1-2	CAWSAGTGTFGYTF	TGTGCCTGGAGCGCCGGGACAGGGACTTTCGGCTACACCTTC
.	TRBV4-1	.	TRBJ1-4	CASSRRRGANEKLFF	TGCGCCAGCAGCCGAAGACGGGGGGCTAATGAAAAACTGTTTTTT
.	TRBV27	once	TRBJ2-7	CASATGSYEQYF	TGTGCCAGCGCGACCGGGAGCTACGAGCAGTACTTC
.	TRBV25-1	once	TRBJ1-5	CASSETGSAVAQHF	TGTGCCAGCAGTGAAACGGGCAGTGCAGTGGCCCAGCATTTT
.	TRBV5-1	.	TRBJ2-7	CASSPTSLGDEQYF	TGCGCCAGCAGCCCGACCTCTTTAGGGGACGAGCAGTACTTC
.	TRBV6-5	.	TRBJ2-7	CASSDGQLYEQYF	TGTGCCAGCAGTGATGGGCAGCTCTACGAGCAGTACTTC
.	TRBV7-9	few	TRBJ1-1	CASSLMMPEAFF	TGTGCCAGCAGCTTAATGATGCCTGAAGCTTTCTTT
.	TRBV5-4	.	TRBJ2-3	CASSWGAGMDTQYF	TGTGCCAGCAGCTGGGGAGCAGGAATGGATACGCAGTATTTT
.	TRBV7-6	.	TRBJ2-7	CASSSSTNYEQYF	TGTGCCAGCAGCTCCTCGACTAACTACGAGCAGTACTTC
.	TRBV7-9	.	TRBJ1-1	CASSISTGEAFF	TGTGCCAGCAGCATCTCGACGGGAGAAGCTTTCTTT
.	TRBV2	.	TRBJ2-2	CASSPSVGEAGELFF	TGTGCCAGCAGCCCTTCCGTAGGGGAAGCCGGGGAGCTGTTTTTT
.	TRBV4-1	once	TRBJ1-2	CASSQARGSADGYTF	TGCGCCAGCAGCCAAGCCCGGGGGTCAGCCGATGGCTACACCTTC
.	TRBV6-5	once	TRBJ2-5	CASRTVLQETQYF	TGTGCCAGCAGGACAGTACTTCAAGAGACCCAGTACTTC